The next 28 T cell receptor beta chains were all read from a single sample in a study of beta chain features in type 1 diabetes. Every bit of the isolated RNA underwent reverse transcription, so sequencing read expressed TCRB transcripts. Profiled with immunoSEQ multiplex PCR; TCRdb holds only in-frame clones, not every one. The table includes around 310,000 clones, roughly 11% detected once. What was sequenced was naive CD4+ T cells from blood. These receptors were collected from a woman in her 30s in good health.

The chain uses TRBV6-5 and TRBJ1-1; 7 positions agree with TRBD1. Germline CDR1 is MNHEY and CDR2 is SVGAGI. Trimming removed 2 bases from V and 0 bases from J; junction bases left unmatched: 6. The CDR3 sequence is 16 residues long. In DNA, the CDR3 is TGTGCCAGCAGTTACGCGGGACAGACTATGAACACTGAAGCTTTCTTT. It translates to CASSYAGQTMNTEAFF.

This chain connects TRBV19 to TRBJ2-7, with 9 bases lining up with TRBD2. Trimming removed 7 bases from V and 0 bases from J; junction bases left unmatched: 7. CDR3 length equals 15 residues. The germline V gene encodes CDR1 LNHDA and CDR2 SQIVND (reference sequence). The CDR3 DNA sequence: TGTGCCAGTACGAAGGCGGGAGGGCCCTCCTACGAGCAGTACTTC. This codes for CASTKAGGPSYEQYF.

V is TRBV25-1 and J is TRBJ2-1; 8 nucleotides agree with TRBD2. The V gene end was trimmed by 3 bases and the J gene end by 2 bases; junction bases not matched to a gene: 6. The CDR3 runs to 16 residues. Germline values: CDR1 MGHDK, CDR2 SYGVNS. This chain's CDR3 is CASSDTGAGAYNEQFF. The DNA for the CDR3 is TGTGCCAGCAGTGATACGGGAGCGGGAGCCTACAATGAGCAGTTCTTC. The variable domain in full, completed from reference TRBV25-1 and TRBJ2-1, reads EADIYQTPRYLVIGTGKKITLECSQTMGHDKMYWYQQDPGMELHLIHYSYGVNSTEKGDLSSESTVSRIRTEHFPLTLESARPSHTSQYLCASSDTGAGAYNEQFFGPGTRLTVL.

This clone has only a few counts. This chain connects TRBV29-1 to TRBJ2-7; 7 nucleotides line up with TRBD1. The trim removed 7 bases at V and 7 bases at J, leaving 13 bases unmatched. Looked up from germline, CDR1 is SQVTM and CDR2 is ANQGSEA. The CDR3 runs to 13 residues. The CDR3 spells CSARQGREGEQYF. CDR3 DNA: TGCAGCGCCAGACAGGGACGGGAAGGAGAGCAGTACTTC.

This chain joins TRBV5-4 and TRBJ2-6, with 9 bases aligning to TRBD1. CDR1 and CDR2 from the germline V gene are SGHNT and YYREEE (reference sequence). V lost 4 bases and J lost 0; bases outside the gene matches: 8. The length of the CDR3 is 18 residues. The CDR3 coding sequence is TGTGCCAGCAGCAAACCGGGACAGGGATTCTCTGGGGCCAACGTCCTGACTTTC. Translating gives CASSKPGQGFSGANVLTF.

This clone has more than one count but fewer than ten. CDR3 DNA sequence: TGTGCCAGCAGTTTGATCGGGGAGAGCACAGATACGCAGTATTTT. Its protein product is CASSLIGESTDTQYF. This chain joins TRBV28 and TRBJ2-3; tentatively, D is TRBD2 (5 bases). The CDR3 length is 15 residues. Germline V CDR1 and CDR2: MDHEN, SYDVKM. V was shortened by 3 bases and J by 0 bases, with 10 bases between the two germline ends.

This clone was counted only a few times. V gene TRBV25-1 combines with J gene TRBJ1-2; D perhaps matches TRBD1 (5 bases). The V end lost 3 bases, the J end lost 7 bases, and 15 bases lay between the germline ends. The CDR3 has 14 residues. The V gene's germline CDR1 is MGHDK and CDR2 SYGVNS. CDR3 sequence: CASSEGRGWSGYTF. In DNA form, the CDR3 reads TGTGCCAGCAGTGAGGGGAGGGGATGGAGTGGCTACACCTTC.

The V and J genes are TRBV6-5 and TRBJ2-7; a weak D match, TRBD1 (5 bases). Looked up from germline, CDR1 is MNHEY and CDR2 is SVGAGI. With 0 bases removed from V and 10 bases from J, the gap between germline ends came to 7 bases. This CDR3 is built from 11 residues. CDR3 DNA sequence: TGTGCCAGCAGTTACTCGACAGCACAGTACTTC. It yields the protein CASSYSTAQYF.

The V and J genes are TRBV5-4 and TRBJ2-1; TRBD2 matches at 7 bases. The CDR3 covers 12 residues. J lost 9 bases, V lost 7 bases, and 7 bases had no gene match. Germline V gives CDR1 SGHNT, CDR2 YYREEE (reference sequence). CDR3 amino acids: CASGGVGGEQFF. CDR3 DNA: TGTGCCAGCGGGGGGGTCGGGGGTGAGCAGTTCTTC.

V usage is TRBV4-3 and J usage is TRBJ2-1; a weak D match, TRBD2 (5 bases). Trimming shortened V by 4 bases and J by 2 bases, and 15 bases separated the two germline ends. CDR3 size: 16 residues. Germline-derived CDR1 and CDR2 are LGHNA and YSLEER. This chain's CDR3 is CASSPTGLAAYNEQFF. CDR3 coding DNA: TGCGCCAGCAGCCCTACCGGGCTAGCTGCCTACAATGAGCAGTTCTTC.

The V gene is TRBV9, the J gene TRBJ2-5; TRBD1 might be the D (5 bases). Germline V gene sequence: CDR1 SGDLS, CDR2 YYNGEE. The V end was cut by 4 bases, the J end by 2 bases, with 15 bases between. This CDR3 is built from 15 residues. CDR3 in amino acids: CASSSRTTRQETQYF. CDR3 DNA: TGTGCCAGCAGCTCCCGGACAACCCGACAAGAGACCCAGTACTTC.

The CDR3 sequence is CATSIRTSNEQFF. The CDR3 DNA reads TGTGCCACCAGCATCAGGACTAGCAATGAGCAGTTCTTC. The chain is built from TRBV15 and TRBJ2-1; 7 bases map to TRBD2. Germline V gene sequence: CDR1 LNHNV, CDR2 YYDKDF (reference sequence). The ends lost 4 bases at V and 6 bases at J; junction bases unmatched: 3. The CDR3 sequence is 13 residues long.

This clone was counted a few times. This rearrangement joins TRBV28 to TRBJ2-3; tentative D call: TRBD1 (5 bases). Germline CDR1 MDHEN, CDR2 SYDVKM. The CDR3 sequence is 13 residues long. Trimming stripped 7 bases from V and 4 bases from J, with 12 bases between. The CDR3 nucleotides are TGTGCCAGCAAGAAAGGGGTGTCAGATACGCAGTATTTT. Protein: CASKKGVSDTQYF.

On this clone itself: Other DNA sequences in the sample encode the same CDR3. This chain uses TRBV5-1 with TRBJ2-1, with 8 bases matching TRBD2. The germline V gene has CDR1 SGHRS and CDR2 YFSETQ. Germline trimming cut 0 bases from V and 7 bases from J; bases unmatched to any gene: 6. This CDR3 contains 15 residues. The CDR3 region is CASSLAAGGLNEQFF. In DNA form, the CDR3 reads TGCGCCAGCAGCTTGGCTGCGGGAGGCTTGAATGAGCAGTTCTTC.

Regarding this clone: This same CDR3 is encoded by further DNA sequences in the sample. The chain couples TRBV11-2 to TRBJ2-2; D gene ambiguous. Deletions cut 5 bases from V and 7 bases from J, with 5 bases between. CDR1 is SGHAT, CDR2 FQNNGV, per germline. This CDR3 contains 11 residues. The CDR3 nucleotides read TGTGCCAGCAGCCCGTACGGGGAGCTGTTTTTT. Its translation: CASSPYGELFF.

This clone has just a few counts. This rearrangement joins TRBV9 to TRBJ2-2; 8 nucleotides line up with TRBD2. With 1 base clipped from V and 1 base from J, the junction kept 3 bases outside the gene matches. The germline CDR1 and CDR2 sequences are SGDLS and YYNGEE. CDR3 length equals 16 residues. The CDR3 region is CASSVRAGGNTGELFF. CDR3 sequence (DNA): TGTGCCAGCAGCGTACGGGCGGGAGGGAACACCGGGGAGCTGTTTTTT. The full variable domain, rest sourced from reference TRBV9 and TRBJ2-2, is DSGVTQTPKHLITATGQRVTLRCSPRSGDLSVYWYQQSLDQGLQFLIQYYNGEERAKGNILERFSAQQFPDLHSELNLSSLELGDSALYFCASSVRAGGNTGELFFGEGSRLTVL.

CDR3 protein: CASRREEDTQYF. The DNA of the CDR3 is TGCGCCAGCAGGAGGGAAGAAGATACGCAGTATTTT. The chain has TRBV5-1 and TRBJ2-3, with D possibly matching TRBD2 (5 bases). Trimming took 5 bases from V and 5 from J, leaving 9 bases between them. Germline CDR1 is SGHRS and CDR2 is YFSETQ. The CDR3 contains 12 residues.

This clone appeared a few times. This chain links TRBV5-1 with TRBJ1-2; 7 nucleotides agree with TRBD1. Germline V CDR1 and CDR2: SGHRS, YFSETQ. The CDR3 has 14 amino acids. V gave up 3 bases and J gave up 4 bases; unmatched junction bases: 6. This chain's CDR3 is CASSYGTVSYGYTF. The CDR3 bases are TGCGCCAGCAGCTACGGGACAGTCTCCTATGGCTACACCTTC. The full variable domain, rest sourced from reference TRBV5-1 and TRBJ1-2, is KAGVTQTPRYLIKTRGQQVTLSCSPISGHRSVSWYQQTPGQGLQFLFEYFSETQRNKGNFPGRFSGRQFSNSRSEMNVSTLELGDSALYLCASSYGTVSYGYTFGSGTRLTVV.

This clone appeared once. The chain joins TRBV7-9 to TRBJ2-7, with a tentative D call TRBD1 (5 bases). This CDR3 region has 14 residues. With 4 bases removed from V and 7 bases from J, the gap between germline ends came to 17 bases. CDR1 is SEHNR, CDR2 FQNEAQ, per germline (reference sequence). CDR3 bases: TGTGCCAGCAGCTCCCGAGACCCAAGGGGAGAGCAGTACTTC. Translated: CASSSRDPRGEQYF.

This clone was counted a few times. This sequence joins TRBV30 and TRBJ2-7; perhaps TRBD1 as D (5 bases). Germline V lookup: CDR1 GTSNPN, CDR2 SVGIG (reference sequence). The CDR3 contains 10 residues. V was shortened by 2 bases and J by 12 bases, with 11 bases between the two germline ends. This CDR3 reads CAWSQGVPYF. The CDR3 DNA sequence: TGTGCCTGGAGTCAGGGCGTGCCGTACTTC.

This clone was seen only a few times. This chain connects TRBV19 to TRBJ2-1; D is possibly TRBD2 (6 bases). CDR3 length: 15 amino acids. CDR1 and CDR2 (germline): LNHDA, SQIVND (reference sequence). V lost 0 bases, J lost 7 bases, and 13 bases lay in between. The CDR3 nucleotides are TGTGCCAGTAGTATAGATAGGGCGGGGACTAATGAGCAGTTCTTC. It translates to CASSIDRAGTNEQFF.

The chain recombines TRBV7-8 with TRBJ2-1; 12 nucleotides agree with TRBD2. The CDR3 has 16 residues. CDR1 and CDR2 from the germline V gene are SGHVS and FQNEAQ. The V segment lost 6 bases and the J segment 3 bases; nucleotides outside the gene matches: 6. CDR3 amino acids: CASRSSGRVNYNEQFF. The DNA of the CDR3 is TGTGCCAGCAGATCTAGCGGGAGGGTGAACTACAATGAGCAGTTCTTC.

This clone was detected only a few times. The rearrangement links TRBV6-5 to TRBJ2-1, with 13 bases matching TRBD2. V was clipped by 6 bases and J by 5 bases; unmatched bases: 4. Germline V gene sequence: CDR1 MNHEY, CDR2 SVGAGI. This CDR3 spans 15 amino acids. CDR3 in amino acids: CASRKTSGRHNEQFF. CDR3 DNA: TGTGCCAGCAGGAAGACTAGCGGGAGGCACAATGAGCAGTTCTTC.

A remark on this clone: Other DNA sequences in the sample encode the same CDR3. The chain employs TRBV7-9 and TRBJ2-2; 8 bases map to TRBD2. The V gene's germline CDR1 is SEHNR and CDR2 FQNEAQ (reference sequence). Trimming cost V 6 bases and J 2 bases; bases outside gene matches: 5. The CDR3 is 15 amino acids. The CDR3 spells CASSLLAENTGELFF. The CDR3 bases are TGTGCCAGCAGTTTACTAGCGGAAAACACCGGGGAGCTGTTTTTT. Full variable domain (missing parts from reference TRBV7-9 and TRBJ2-2): DTGVSQNPRHKITKRGQNVTFRCDPISEHNRLYWYRQTLGQGPEFLTYFQNEAQLEKSRLLSDRFSAERPKGSFSTLEIQRTEQGDSAMYLCASSLLAENTGELFFGEGSRLTVL.

This clone has just a few counts. The rearrangement uses TRBV5-1 and TRBJ1-1; D not resolved. CDR1 and CDR2 from the germline V gene are SGHRS and YFSETQ. This CDR3 has 13 residues. V lost 4 bases, J lost 0 bases, and 7 bases lay in between. Here the CDR3 reads CASSGQMNTEAFF. The CDR3 DNA reads TGCGCCAGCAGCGGGCAGATGAACACTGAAGCTTTCTTT. The full variable domain, in which reference TRBV5-1 and TRBJ1-1 provide the parts outside the CDR3, is KAGVTQTPRYLIKTRGQQVTLSCSPISGHRSVSWYQQTPGQGLQFLFEYFSETQRNKGNFPGRFSGRQFSNSRSEMNVSTLELGDSALYLCASSGQMNTEAFFGQGTRLTVV.

In its sample, this clone was seen a few times. The chain combines TRBV18 with TRBJ2-1; TRBD1 matches at 9 bases. The CDR3 loop spans 15 amino acids. Trimming took 4 bases from V and 9 from J; bases not matched to a gene: 10. Per the germline V gene, CDR1 is KGHSH and CDR2 is LQKENI. In DNA, the CDR3 is TGTGCCAGCTCACTACCGGGACAGGGCCCCTTTGAGCAGTTCTTC. This encodes CASSLPGQGPFEQFF.

In this sample, this clone turned up a few times. The sample holds other DNA sequences that translate to the same CDR3. This chain links TRBV7-9 with TRBJ2-3, with 9 bases fitting TRBD2. Losses at the gene ends were 5 bases for V and 3 bases for J; bases not matched to a gene: 3. CDR1 SEHNR and CDR2 FQNEAQ come from the germline V gene (reference sequence). This CDR3 region has 14 residues. The CDR3 nucleotides read TGTGCCAGCAGCATAAGCGGGAGGACAGATACGCAGTATTTT. Its protein product is CASSISGRTDTQYF.

V and J are TRBV4-3 and TRBJ2-7; tentative D call: TRBD2 (7 bases). Per the germline V gene, CDR1 is LGHNA and CDR2 is YSLEER. Trimming took 1 base from V and 1 from J, leaving 20 bases between them. CDR3 length: 18 amino acids. Here the CDR3 DNA reads TGCGCCAGCAGCCAAGTCGAATCGGGTCGGGGGGCTTCCTACGAGCAGTACTTC. Translation gives CASSQVESGRGASYEQYF.